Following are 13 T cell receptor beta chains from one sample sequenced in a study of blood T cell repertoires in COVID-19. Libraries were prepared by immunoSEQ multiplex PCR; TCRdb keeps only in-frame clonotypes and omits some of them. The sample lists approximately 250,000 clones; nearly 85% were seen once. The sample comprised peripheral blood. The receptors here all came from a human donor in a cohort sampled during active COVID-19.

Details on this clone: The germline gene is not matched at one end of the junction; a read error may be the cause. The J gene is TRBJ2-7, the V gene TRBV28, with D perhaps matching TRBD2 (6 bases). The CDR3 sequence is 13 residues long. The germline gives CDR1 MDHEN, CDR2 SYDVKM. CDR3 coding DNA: TGTGCCTGCAGCTCGGGGGACTCCTACGAGCAGTACTTC. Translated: CACSSGDSYEQYF.

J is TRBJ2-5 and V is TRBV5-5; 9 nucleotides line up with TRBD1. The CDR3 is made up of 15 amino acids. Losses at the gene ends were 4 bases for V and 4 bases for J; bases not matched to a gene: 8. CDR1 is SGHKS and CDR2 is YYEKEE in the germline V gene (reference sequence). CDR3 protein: CASSPGQGRPETQYF. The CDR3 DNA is TGTGCCAGCAGCCCGGGACAGGGACGCCCAGAGACCCAGTACTTC.

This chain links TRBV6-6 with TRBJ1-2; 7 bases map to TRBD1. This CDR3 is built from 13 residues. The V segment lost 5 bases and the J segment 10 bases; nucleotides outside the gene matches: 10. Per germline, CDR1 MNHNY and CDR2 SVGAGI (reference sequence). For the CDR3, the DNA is TGTGCCAGCAGTCCGGTCAGACAGGGCGACTACACCTTC. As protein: CASSPVRQGDYTF.

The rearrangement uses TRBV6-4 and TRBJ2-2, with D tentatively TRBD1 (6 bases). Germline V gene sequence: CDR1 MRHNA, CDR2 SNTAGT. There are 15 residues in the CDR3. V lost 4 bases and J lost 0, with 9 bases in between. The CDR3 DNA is TGTGCCAGCAGTGCACAGGGTCCGAACACCGGGGAGCTGTTTTTT. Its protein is CASSAQGPNTGELFF.

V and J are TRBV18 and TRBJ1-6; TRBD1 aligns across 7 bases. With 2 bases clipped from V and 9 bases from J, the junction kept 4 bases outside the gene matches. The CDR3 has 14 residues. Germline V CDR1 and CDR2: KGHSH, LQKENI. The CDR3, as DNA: TGTGCCAGCTCACCAAAGGGGGCTGGTTCACCCCTCCACTTT. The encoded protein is CASSPKGAGSPLHF.

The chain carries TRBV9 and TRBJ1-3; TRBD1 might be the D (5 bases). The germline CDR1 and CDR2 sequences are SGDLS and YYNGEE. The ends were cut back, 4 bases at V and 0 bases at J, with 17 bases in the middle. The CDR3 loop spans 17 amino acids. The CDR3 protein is CASSTARAGISGNTIYF. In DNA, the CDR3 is TGTGCCAGCAGCACGGCAAGGGCAGGGATCTCTGGAAACACCATATATTTT.

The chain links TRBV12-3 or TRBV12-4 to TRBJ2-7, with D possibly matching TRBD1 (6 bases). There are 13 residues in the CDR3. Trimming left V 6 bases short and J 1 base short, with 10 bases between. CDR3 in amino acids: CASRITGSYEQYF. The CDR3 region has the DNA TGTGCCAGCAGGATAACAGGGTCCTACGAGCAGTACTTC.

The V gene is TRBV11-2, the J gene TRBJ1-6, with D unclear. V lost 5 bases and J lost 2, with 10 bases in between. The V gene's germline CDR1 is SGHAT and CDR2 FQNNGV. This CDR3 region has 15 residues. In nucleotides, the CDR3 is TGTGCCAGCAGCCCAACCGAGGCCTATAATTCACCCCTCCACTTT. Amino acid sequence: CASSPTEAYNSPLHF.

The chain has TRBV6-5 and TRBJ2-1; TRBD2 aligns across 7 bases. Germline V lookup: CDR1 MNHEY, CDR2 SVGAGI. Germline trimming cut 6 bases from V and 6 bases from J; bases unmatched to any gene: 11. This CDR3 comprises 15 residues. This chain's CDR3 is CASSLTSTSGNEQFF. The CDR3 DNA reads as TGTGCCAGCAGCTTGACTAGCACTTCGGGCAATGAGCAGTTCTTC.

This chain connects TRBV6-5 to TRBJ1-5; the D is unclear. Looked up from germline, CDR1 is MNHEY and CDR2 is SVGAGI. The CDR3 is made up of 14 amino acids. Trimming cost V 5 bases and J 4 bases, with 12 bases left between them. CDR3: CASSRHSGNQPQHF. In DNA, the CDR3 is TGTGCCAGCAGTCGACACTCTGGGAATCAGCCCCAGCATTTT.

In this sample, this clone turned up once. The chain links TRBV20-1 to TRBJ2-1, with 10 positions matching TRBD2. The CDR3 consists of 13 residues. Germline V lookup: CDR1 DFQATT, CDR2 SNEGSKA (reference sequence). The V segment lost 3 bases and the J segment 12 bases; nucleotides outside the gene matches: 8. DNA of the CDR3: TGCAGTGCTAGTCTAGCGGGAGTAAGGGGGCAGTTCTTC. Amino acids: CSASLAGVRGQFF.

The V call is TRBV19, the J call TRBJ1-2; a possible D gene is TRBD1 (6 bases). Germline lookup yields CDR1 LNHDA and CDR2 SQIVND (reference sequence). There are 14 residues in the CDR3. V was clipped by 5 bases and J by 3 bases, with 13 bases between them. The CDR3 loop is CASSLRTEHYGYTF. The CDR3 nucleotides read TGTGCCAGTAGTCTTCGGACAGAGCACTATGGCTACACCTTC. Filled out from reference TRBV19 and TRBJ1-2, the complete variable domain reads DGGITQSPKYLFRKEGQNVTLSCEQNLNHDAMYWYRQDPGQGLRLIYYSQIVNDFQKGDIAEGYSVSREKKESFPLTVTSAQKNPTAFYLCASSLRTEHYGYTFGSGTRLTVV.

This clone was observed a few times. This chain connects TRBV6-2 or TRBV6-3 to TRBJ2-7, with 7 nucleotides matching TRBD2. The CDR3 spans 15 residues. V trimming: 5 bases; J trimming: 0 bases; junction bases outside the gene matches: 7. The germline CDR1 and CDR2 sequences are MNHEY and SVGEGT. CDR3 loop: CASSEKRGLSYEQYF. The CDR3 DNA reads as TGTGCCAGCAGTGAGAAGCGGGGCCTCTCCTACGAGCAGTACTTC.